The sequence of this T cell receptor (beta chain) was determined in a study of CD8 T cells in ankylosing spondylitis. The study's findings and limits: Clones tied to disease were said to be significantly enriched in matched ankylosing spondylitis synovial fluid. A CD8+ phenotype characterized the disease-linked clones, which were relatively rare in peripheral blood.

Germline-derived CDR1 and CDR2 are MDHEN and SYDVKM. The ends were cut back, 6 bases at V and 6 bases at J, with 15 bases in the middle. The CDR3 is 14 residues long. In TCRdb, the 5' RACE reads were re-called with MiXCR into one record per CDR3 protein. The repertoire holds about 31,000 distinct CDR3 sequences, with about 7.8% as singletons. This clonotype came up many times. No antigen is known for it. The V gene is TRBV28, the J gene TRBJ1-5; possible D gene TRBD1, 6 bases. Sequenced: blood, either unsorted or a sorted T cell fraction (not recorded which). The receptor was derived from a male donor with ankylosing spondylitis or in good health (not recorded which). CDR3 protein: CASRDSIESQPQHF. The CDR3 nucleotides are TGTGCCAGCAGGGACAGTATAGAATCTCAGCCCCAGCATTTT.